Each of the 17 T cell receptor beta chains below was sequenced from the same sample in a study of blood T cell repertoires in COVID-19. TCRdb keeps only in-frame clones here, not all; method: immunoSEQ multiplex PCR. The sample comprises around 140,000 clones, over 70% of which are singletons, and 3.5% to 4% rests with the top ten. Source material: peripheral blood. All receptors come from a man in his sixties or seventies who had recovered from COVID-19.

The chain recombines TRBV5-1 with TRBJ1-1; 7 nucleotides match TRBD1. V lost 5 bases and J lost 0; bases outside the gene matches: 16. The CDR3 consists of 18 residues. Germline V gene sequence: CDR1 SGHRS, CDR2 YFSETQ. The CDR3 reads CASRRAGTAKDMNTEAFF. In DNA, the CDR3 is TGCGCCAGCAGGAGGGCCGGGACAGCAAAGGACATGAACACTGAAGCTTTCTTT.

CDR3 residues: CASSQDREGTLATGELFF. CDR3 nucleotide sequence: TGCGCCAGCAGCCAAGATCGCGAAGGGACATTGGCCACCGGGGAGCTGTTTTTT. V usage is TRBV4-1 and J usage is TRBJ2-2; tentatively, D is TRBD1 (6 bases). Trimming removed 0 bases at V and 4 bases at J, with 18 bases between. Looked up from germline, CDR1 is MGHRA and CDR2 is YSYEKL. The CDR3 is 18 amino acids.

The V gene is TRBV28, the J gene TRBJ2-7, with TRBD1 as a possible D gene (7 bases). Per germline, CDR1 MDHEN and CDR2 SYDVKM. Deletions cut 5 bases from V and 2 bases from J, with 16 bases between. This CDR3 has 15 amino acids. CDR3 sequence (DNA): TGTGCCAGCAGTCCCCGGCGGGACAGTACCTACGAGCAGTACTTC. This translates into CASSPRRDSTYEQYF.

This chain uses TRBV6-4 with TRBJ2-3, with 11 positions matching TRBD2. V was pared by 2 bases and J by 1 base, with 5 bases of the junction left unmatched. Per germline, CDR1 MRHNA and CDR2 SNTAGT. The CDR3 totals 17 residues. CDR3 sequence (DNA): TGTGCCAGCAGTGACCGGGGACTAGCGGATGGCACAGATACGCAGTATTTT. It encodes CASSDRGLADGTDTQYF.

This sequence joins TRBV5-4 and TRBJ2-1, with 13 bases matching TRBD2. This CDR3 region has 15 residues. Unmatched junction bases numbered 4, after V lost 4 bases and J lost 6 bases. CDR1 is SGHNT, CDR2 YYREEE, per germline (reference sequence). CDR3 bases: TGTGCCAGCAGCAGGGGACTAGCGGGATCCAATGAGCAGTTCTTC. Translated: CASSRGLAGSNEQFF. Based on the CDR3 plus reference TRBV5-4 and TRBJ2-1, the full variable domain is ETGVTQSPTHLIKTRGQQVTLRCSSQSGHNTVSWYQQALGQGPQFIFQYYREEENGRGNFPPRFSGLQFPNYSSELNVNALELDDSALYLCASSRGLAGSNEQFFGPGTRLTVL.

This clone was seen ten or more times. V is TRBV6-5 and J is TRBJ2-5; 11 positions agree with TRBD2. Germline CDR1 MNHEY, CDR2 SVGAGI. The V gene end was trimmed by 5 bases and the J gene end by 4 bases; junction bases not matched to a gene: 3. CDR3 size: 14 residues. CDR3 protein: CASSRGLAVETQYF. DNA of the CDR3: TGTGCCAGCAGTCGGGGACTAGCGGTAGAGACCCAGTACTTC.

J is TRBJ1-2 and V is TRBV21-1; the D segment call TRBD1 is taken from the table without a DNA check. TRBV21-1 is classified as a pseudogene. This CDR3 has 15 residues. CDR3 protein: CASSKLEGQPYGYTF. The CDR3, as DNA: TGTGCCAGCAGCAAATTGGAGGGACAGCCCTATGGCTACACCTTC.

The V gene is TRBV18, the J gene TRBJ2-5; 15 nucleotides align to TRBD2. J lost 5 bases, V lost 6 bases, and 13 bases had no gene match. The germline gives CDR1 KGHSH, CDR2 LQKENI. The CDR3 totals 18 residues. CDR3 sequence reads: CASSLGLAGGPTLETQYF. The CDR3 DNA follows: TGTGCCAGCTCTCTAGGACTAGCGGGAGGGCCGACGTTGGAGACCCAGTACTTC.

This chain connects TRBV29-1 to TRBJ2-7, with D maybe TRBD1 (6 bases). Germline values: CDR1 SQVTM, CDR2 ANQGSEA. The CDR3 is 11 residues long. The V gene lost 1 base and the J gene lost 13 bases, with 14 bases spanning the gap. The CDR3 bases are TGCAGCGTTGAAGGGACAGACGGTATTTACTTC. Translation gives CSVEGTDGIYF.

The V call is TRBV7-9, the J call TRBJ2-7; 7 nucleotides agree with TRBD1. V trimming: 5 bases; J trimming: 0 bases; junction bases outside the gene matches: 10. In germline, CDR1 is SEHNR, CDR2 FQNEAQ (reference sequence). The CDR3 length is 16 residues. CDR3 sequence reads: CASSPHRDRISYEQYF. The CDR3, as DNA: TGTGCCAGCAGCCCTCACCGGGACAGAATCTCCTACGAGCAGTACTTC. Drawing the rest from reference TRBV7-9 and TRBJ2-7, the complete variable domain is DTGVSQNPRHKITKRGQNVTFRCDPISEHNRLYWYRQTLGQGPEFLTYFQNEAQLEKSRLLSDRFSAERPKGSFSTLEIQRTEQGDSAMYLCASSPHRDRISYEQYFGPGTRLTVT.

This sequence joins TRBV6-5 and TRBJ2-1; D gene ambiguous. The V end was cut by 2 bases, the J end by 5 bases, with 13 bases between. Germline-derived CDR1 and CDR2 are MNHEY and SVGAGI. This CDR3 is 15 amino acids long. The DNA for the CDR3 is TGTGCCAGCAGTTACCAGTCCGACTGGGACAATGAGCAGTTCTTC. Its protein product is CASSYQSDWDNEQFF.

The J gene is TRBJ2-2, the V gene TRBV19, with a possible D match to TRBD2 (7 bases). This CDR3 has 14 residues. The germline V gene has CDR1 LNHDA and CDR2 SQIVND (reference sequence). The CDR3 sequence: CASRGGLNTGELFF. CDR3 sequence (DNA): TGTGCTTCCAGGGGAGGGCTGAACACCGGGGAGCTGTTTTTT.

The chain carries TRBV19 and TRBJ2-1; D is uncertain. The CDR3 is 15 amino acids. Trimming removed 6 bases at V and 8 bases at J, with 20 bases between. Germline V CDR1 and CDR2: LNHDA, SQIVND (reference sequence). The CDR3 DNA sequence: TGTGCCAGTAGACCAAAGAACCGACAATCCCATGAGCAGTTCTTC. This gives the protein CASRPKNRQSHEQFF.

V is TRBV27 and J is TRBJ1-5, with D perhaps matching TRBD1 (5 bases). V was shortened by 4 bases and J by 5 bases, with 18 bases between the two germline ends. Germline CDR1 is MNHEY and CDR2 is SMNVEV (reference sequence). This CDR3 spans 16 amino acids. The CDR3 coding sequence is TGTGCCAGCAGTTCGCTTACAGGCGCATCGGATCAGCCCCAGCATTTT. Translation: CASSSLTGASDQPQHF.

This chain uses TRBV19 with TRBJ1-2; D remains ambiguous. There are 14 residues in the CDR3. From germline, CDR1 is LNHDA and CDR2 SQIVND (reference sequence). Trimming left V 3 bases short and J 4 bases short, with 12 bases between. CDR3 sequence (DNA): TGTGCCAGTAGTATTAATAATTGGGCCTATGGCTACACCTTC. Protein: CASSINNWAYGYTF. Using reference TRBV19 and TRBJ1-2 for the parts outside the CDR3, the full variable domain is DGGITQSPKYLFRKEGQNVTLSCEQNLNHDAMYWYRQDPGQGLRLIYYSQIVNDFQKGDIAEGYSVSREKKESFPLTVTSAQKNPTAFYLCASSINNWAYGYTFGSGTRLTVV.

J is TRBJ2-2 and V is TRBV19; D perhaps matches TRBD1 (6 bases). Germline CDR1 reads LNHDA; CDR2 reads SQIVND (reference sequence). CDR3 length: 15 residues. Trimming shortened V by 3 bases and J by 3 bases, and 11 bases separated the two germline ends. The CDR3 nucleotides are TGTGCCAGTAGTATTCGGGCAGGGGACACCGGGGAGCTGTTTTTT. The encoded protein is CASSIRAGDTGELFF.

The chain joins TRBV27 to TRBJ2-5; 12 nucleotides line up with TRBD2. This CDR3 has 15 amino acids. V gave up 4 bases and J gave up 5 bases; unmatched junction bases: 5. Germline V gene sequence: CDR1 MNHEY, CDR2 SMNVEV (reference sequence). The CDR3 nucleotides are TGTGCCAGCAGTTCCGGACTAGCGGGATGGGAGACCCAGTACTTC. It is translated as CASSSGLAGWETQYF.